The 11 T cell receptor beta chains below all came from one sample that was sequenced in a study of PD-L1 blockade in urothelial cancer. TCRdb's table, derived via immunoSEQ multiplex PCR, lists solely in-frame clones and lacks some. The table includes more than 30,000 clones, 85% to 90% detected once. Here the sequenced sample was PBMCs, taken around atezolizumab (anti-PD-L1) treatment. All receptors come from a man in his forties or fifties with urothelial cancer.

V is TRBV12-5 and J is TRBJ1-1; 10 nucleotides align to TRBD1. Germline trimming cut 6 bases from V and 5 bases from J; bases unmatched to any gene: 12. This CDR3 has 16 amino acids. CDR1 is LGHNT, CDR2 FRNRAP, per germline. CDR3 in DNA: TGTGCTAGTGGGAACCGACAGGGGGCGAGACTAACTGAAGCTTTCTTT. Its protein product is CASGNRQGARLTEAFF.

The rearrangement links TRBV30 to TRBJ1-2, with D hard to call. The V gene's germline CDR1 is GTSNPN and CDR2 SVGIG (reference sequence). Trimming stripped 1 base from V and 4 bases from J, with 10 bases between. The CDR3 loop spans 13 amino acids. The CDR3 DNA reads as TGTGCCTGGAGTGGGACTTCCACCTATGGCTACACCTTC. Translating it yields CAWSGTSTYGYTF.

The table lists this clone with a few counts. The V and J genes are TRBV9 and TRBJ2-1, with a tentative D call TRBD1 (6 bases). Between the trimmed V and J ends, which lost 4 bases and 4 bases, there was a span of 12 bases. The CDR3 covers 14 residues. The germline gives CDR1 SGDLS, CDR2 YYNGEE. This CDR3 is CASSPRGQYNEQFF. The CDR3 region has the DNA TGTGCCAGCAGCCCTCGAGGACAGTACAATGAGCAGTTCTTC.

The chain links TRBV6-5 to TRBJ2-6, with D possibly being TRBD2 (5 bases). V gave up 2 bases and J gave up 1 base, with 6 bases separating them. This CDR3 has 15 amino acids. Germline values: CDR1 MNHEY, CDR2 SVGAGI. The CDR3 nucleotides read TGTGCCAGCAGTTACGGGAGATCTGGGGCCAACGTCCTGACTTTC. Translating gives CASSYGRSGANVLTF.

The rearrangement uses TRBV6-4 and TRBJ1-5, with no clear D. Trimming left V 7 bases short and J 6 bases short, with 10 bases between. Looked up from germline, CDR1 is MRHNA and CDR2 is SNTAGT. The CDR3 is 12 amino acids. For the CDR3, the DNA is TGTGCCAGCACCACACCCTTTCAGCCCCAGCATTTT. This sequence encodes CASTTPFQPQHF.

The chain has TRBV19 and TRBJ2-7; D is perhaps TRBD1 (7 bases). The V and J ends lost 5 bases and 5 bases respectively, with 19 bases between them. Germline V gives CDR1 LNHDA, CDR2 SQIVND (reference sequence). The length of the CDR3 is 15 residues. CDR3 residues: CASSDRERGRDEQYF. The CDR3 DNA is TGTGCCAGTAGTGACAGGGAACGGGGGCGAGACGAGCAGTACTTC.

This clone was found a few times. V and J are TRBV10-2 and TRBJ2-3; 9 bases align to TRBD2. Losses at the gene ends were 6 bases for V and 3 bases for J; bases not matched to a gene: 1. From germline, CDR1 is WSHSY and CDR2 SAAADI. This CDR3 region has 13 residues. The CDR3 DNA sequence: TGCGCCAGCAGAGGACTAGCGACAGATACGCAGTATTTT. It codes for CASRGLATDTQYF.

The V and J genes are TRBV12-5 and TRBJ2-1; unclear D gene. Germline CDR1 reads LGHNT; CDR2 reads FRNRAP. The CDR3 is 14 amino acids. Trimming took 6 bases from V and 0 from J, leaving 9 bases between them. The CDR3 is CASGLGNSYNEQFF. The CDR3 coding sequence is TGTGCTAGTGGGCTAGGTAACTCCTACAATGAGCAGTTCTTC.

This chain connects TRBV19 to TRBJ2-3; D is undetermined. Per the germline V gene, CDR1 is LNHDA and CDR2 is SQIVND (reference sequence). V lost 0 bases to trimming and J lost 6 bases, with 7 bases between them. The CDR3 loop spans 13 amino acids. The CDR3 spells CASSIDSQDTQYF. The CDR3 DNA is TGTGCCAGTAGTATAGACTCTCAGGATACGCAGTATTTT.

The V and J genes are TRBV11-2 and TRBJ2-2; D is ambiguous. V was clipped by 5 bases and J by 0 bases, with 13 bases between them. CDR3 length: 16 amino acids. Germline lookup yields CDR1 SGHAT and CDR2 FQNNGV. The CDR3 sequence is CASSRGSFANTGELFF. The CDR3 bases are TGTGCCAGCAGCCGAGGCAGCTTCGCGAACACCGGGGAGCTGTTTTTT.

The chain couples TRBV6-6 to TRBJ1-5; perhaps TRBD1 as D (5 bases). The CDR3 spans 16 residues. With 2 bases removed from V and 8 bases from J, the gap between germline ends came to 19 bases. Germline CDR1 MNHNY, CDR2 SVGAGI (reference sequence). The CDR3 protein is CASSYPPPGTLEPQHF. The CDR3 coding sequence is TGTGCCAGCAGTTACCCGCCCCCCGGGACTCTAGAGCCCCAGCATTTT.